This T cell receptor (beta chain) was retrieved from a study of blood T cell repertoires in COVID-19. Method: immunoSEQ multiplex PCR; TCRdb's copy keeps in-frame clones and lacks some. The data hold over 85,000 clones, with approximately 89% observed a single time. The CDR3 has 13 residues. The V segment lost 6 bases and the J segment 6 bases; nucleotides outside the gene matches: 7. CDR1 and CDR2 (germline): KGHSH, LQKENI. The chain recombines TRBV18 with TRBJ1-2, with 7 bases aligning to TRBD1. The sequence came from a human donor with acute or convalescent COVID-19. The donor label of this sample is uncertain. Material for sequencing was peripheral blood. The CDR3 DNA follows: TGTGCCAGCTCCCCCACAGGGGAGAATGGCTACACCTTC. This translates into CASSPTGENGYTF.